This T cell receptor (beta chain) is from a study of cytotoxic CD8 clonotypes in ibrutinib-treated CLL. Target depth was 1 in 200,000 to 1 in 1 million T cells, about 10x per clonotype. The assay was immunoSEQ multiplex PCR, and TCRdb's table has in-frame clones only and misses some. The sample has tens of thousands of clones; roughly 84% are singletons. TCR beta libraries used about 2.1 micrograms of DNA from cryopreserved PBMCs. Between the trimmed V and J ends, which lost 4 bases and 2 bases, there was a span of 9 bases. The germline CDR1 and CDR2 sequences are MNHNY and SVGAGI (reference sequence). The length of the CDR3 is 14 residues.

Material: PBMCs, obtained before ibrutinib treatment. The chain couples TRBV6-6 to TRBJ1-3, with D maybe TRBD1 (5 bases). The source of this sequence is a human donor with chronic lymphocytic leukemia. The CDR3 DNA reads TGTGCCAGCAGTTTTAGGGGAGCTGGAAACACCATATATTTT. Its protein is CASSFRGAGNTIYF.